Listed here are 27 T cell receptor beta chains from one sample, sequenced in a study of technical replicates of blood from a few donors. The protocol was immunoSEQ multiplex PCR, while the TCRdb copy is restricted to in-frame clones and leaves out a portion. The repertoire holds tens of thousands of clones, with roughly 98% as singletons. Specimen: T cells isolated from PBMCs. Source of these receptors: a human donor in good health.

The chain combines TRBV18 with TRBJ1-2; D perhaps matches TRBD1 (5 bases). The CDR3 runs to 13 residues. CDR1 is KGHSH and CDR2 is LQKENI in the germline V gene. Trimming stripped 1 base from V and 8 bases from J, with 11 bases between. The CDR3 DNA reads as TGTGCCAGCTCACCACGGCAGGGTGAAGGCTACACCTTC. It yields the protein CASSPRQGEGYTF.

The J gene is TRBJ2-7, the V gene TRBV5-4; possibly TRBD1 for D (5 bases). With 0 bases removed from V and 0 bases from J, the gap between germline ends came to 7 bases. The length of the CDR3 is 14 residues. The V gene's germline CDR1 is SGHNT and CDR2 YYREEE (reference sequence). CDR3 nucleotides: TGTGCCAGCAGCTTGGGACAGAGCTCCTACGAGCAGTACTTC. Translated: CASSLGQSSYEQYF.

This chain connects TRBV30 to TRBJ1-2, with D maybe TRBD1 (5 bases). Germline V gene data show CDR1 as GTSNPN and CDR2 as SVGIG (reference sequence). With 4 bases removed from V and 5 bases from J, the gap between germline ends came to 11 bases. CDR3 size: 12 residues. The chain's CDR3 is CAWIAGSYGYTF. Written as DNA, the CDR3 is TGTGCCTGGATCGCAGGGTCTTATGGCTACACCTTC.

The chain joins TRBV30 to TRBJ1-1, with 8 bases fitting TRBD1. The CDR3 contains 15 residues. Germline V CDR1 and CDR2: GTSNPN, SVGIG (reference sequence). The J segment lost 2 bases and the V segment lost 0 bases, leaving 5 bases of the junction unmatched. CDR3 bases: TGTGCCTGGAGTGTATGGGGACAGGTTAACACTGAAGCTTTCTTT. Protein: CAWSVWGQVNTEAFF.

This chain connects TRBV27 to TRBJ2-1; 10 nucleotides match TRBD2. CDR3 length equals 16 residues. The junction had 8 bases not matched to a gene; V was cut back by 2 bases and J by 7 bases. CDR1 and CDR2 (germline): MNHEY, SMNVEV (reference sequence). This CDR3 is CASSLIMGLAPNEQFF. The CDR3 nucleotides are TGTGCCAGCAGTTTAATAATGGGACTAGCGCCTAATGAGCAGTTCTTC.

The gene calls are TRBV6-5 and TRBJ2-5; D possibly corresponds to TRBD2 (6 bases). The DNA end is more similar to TRBJ2-7, so the J call may be wrong. The CDR3 spans 14 residues. Germline V gene sequence: CDR1 MNHEY, CDR2 SVGAGI. The CDR3 DNA sequence: TGTGCCAGCAGTTTGGGACTTCTCTCCTACGAGCAGTACTTC. Translation gives CASSLGLLSYEQYF.

The chain links TRBV5-1 to TRBJ2-2, with 10 bases lining up with TRBD2. Germline CDR1 is SGHRS and CDR2 is YFSETQ. The V and J ends lost 1 base and 6 bases, in that order; junction bases with no gene match: 6. CDR3 size: 16 residues. The DNA for the CDR3 is TGCGCCAGCAGCTTGCTAGCGGGGGTTCCCGCCGGGGAGCTGTTTTTT. Its protein is CASSLLAGVPAGELFF. Looking up the rest from reference TRBV5-1 and TRBJ2-2 gives the full variable domain: KAGVTQTPRYLIKTRGQQVTLSCSPISGHRSVSWYQQTPGQGLQFLFEYFSETQRNKGNFPGRFSGRQFSNSRSEMNVSTLELGDSALYLCASSLLAGVPAGELFFGEGSRLTVL.

The chain joins TRBV19 to TRBJ1-1; D gene uncertain. Germline CDR1 and CDR2: LNHDA and SQIVND (reference sequence). The V gene lost 3 bases and the J gene lost 4 bases, with 9 bases spanning the gap. The length of the CDR3 is 13 residues. This CDR3 is CASSMVGVTEAFF. The CDR3 nucleotides read TGTGCCAGTAGTATGGTGGGCGTCACTGAAGCTTTCTTT.

The chain couples TRBV19 to TRBJ1-2, with D possibly TRBD1 on 6 matching bases. V dropped 8 bases and J dropped 4 bases, with 14 bases sitting between them. Germline V gene lookup returns CDR1 LNHDA and CDR2 SQIVND (reference sequence). This CDR3 is built from 13 residues. Here the CDR3 DNA reads TGTGCCAGTTTTGTAGGGACAACCTATGGCTACACCTTC. Its protein is CASFVGTTYGYTF.

The rearrangement links TRBV9 to TRBJ2-1, with 10 bases fitting TRBD2. V gave up 3 bases and J gave up 6 bases; unmatched junction bases: 6. The CDR3 has 15 residues. CDR1 is SGDLS, CDR2 YYNGEE, per germline. The CDR3 region is CASSELAGTANEQFF. The DNA for the CDR3 is TGTGCCAGCAGCGAACTAGCGGGGACTGCCAATGAGCAGTTCTTC.

The chain has TRBV6-5 and TRBJ2-7; TRBD2 matches at 7 bases. V was pared by 5 bases and J by 3 bases, with 10 bases of the junction left unmatched. Germline V lookup: CDR1 MNHEY, CDR2 SVGAGI. The length of the CDR3 is 15 residues. The CDR3 sequence is CASSHGGTLIYEQYF. DNA of the CDR3: TGTGCCAGCAGTCACGGGGGGACGCTAATCTACGAGCAGTACTTC.

V is TRBV7-9 and J is TRBJ2-7; TRBD2 matches 8 bases. Germline V gives CDR1 SEHNR, CDR2 FQNEAQ (reference sequence). With V trimmed by 5 bases and J by 0 bases, 9 bases remained unmatched. CDR3 length: 16 residues. CDR3 coding DNA: TGTGCCAGCAGCCCCGTGGGCGGGGGGAACTCCTACGAGCAGTACTTC. This codes for CASSPVGGGNSYEQYF.

The gene calls are TRBV11-2 and TRBJ2-1; a weak D match, TRBD2 (6 bases). CDR1 SGHAT and CDR2 FQNNGV come from the germline V gene. The CDR3 length is 14 residues. The ends were cut back, 5 bases at V and 7 bases at J, with 15 bases in the middle. CDR3 bases: TGTGCCAGCAGCCTACGTCGGGGGAGGAATGAGCAGTTCTTC. This translates into CASSLRRGRNEQFF.

This sequence joins TRBV28 and TRBJ1-1, with a possible D match to TRBD1 (5 bases). This CDR3 has 16 residues. The V gene's germline CDR1 is MDHEN and CDR2 SYDVKM. Trimming took off 3 bases at V and 4 bases at J, with 18 bases between the two ends. CDR3 amino acids: CASSLVLGPSGTEAFF. CDR3 sequence (DNA): TGTGCCAGCAGTTTGGTTTTGGGGCCTTCCGGCACTGAAGCTTTCTTT.

The rearrangement uses TRBV19 and TRBJ2-5; TRBD2 agrees at 8 bases. Looked up from germline, CDR1 is LNHDA and CDR2 is SQIVND (reference sequence). V was pared by 1 base and J by 1 base, with 2 bases of the junction left unmatched. The CDR3 totals 15 residues. The chain's CDR3 is CASSIGAGVQETQYF. CDR3 nucleotide sequence: TGTGCCAGTAGTATAGGAGCGGGGGTCCAAGAGACCCAGTACTTC.

A single count supports this clone. The chain carries TRBV7-3 and TRBJ1-2; 7 bases align to TRBD1. The CDR3 runs 13 residues. Germline V gene data show CDR1 as SGHTA and CDR2 as FQGTGA. V was pared by 5 bases and J by 2 bases, with 2 bases of the junction left unmatched. CDR3 amino acids: CASSRGQNYGYTF. DNA for the CDR3: TGTGCCAGCAGCCGGGGACAGAACTATGGCTACACCTTC.

The chain recombines TRBV5-1 with TRBJ2-7; TRBD1 matches 8 bases. The CDR3 has 16 amino acids. Germline V CDR1 and CDR2: SGHRS, YFSETQ. The trim removed 3 bases at V and 2 bases at J, leaving 10 bases unmatched. CDR3 in amino acids: CASSSPDRDYTYEQYF. CDR3 nucleotide sequence: TGCGCCAGCAGCTCCCCGGACAGGGATTACACCTACGAGCAGTACTTC.

The chain couples TRBV28 to TRBJ2-3, with D perhaps matching TRBD2 (7 bases). The CDR3 has 14 amino acids. V shed 2 bases and J shed 5 bases, with 11 bases lying between them. Germline assignment: CDR1 MDHEN and CDR2 SYDVKM. The CDR3 sequence is CASSLRGGGDTQYF. The CDR3 DNA is TGTGCCAGCAGTTTAAGGGGAGGGGGAGATACGCAGTATTTT. The complete variable domain, with remaining parts taken from reference TRBV28 and TRBJ2-3, reads DVKVTQSSRYLVKRTGEKVFLECVQDMDHENMFWYRQDPGLGLRLIYFSYDVKMKEKGDIPEGYSVSREKKERFSLILESASTNQTSMYLCASSLRGGGDTQYFGPGTRLTVL.

This chain joins TRBV19 and TRBJ2-2; 10 bases fit TRBD2. The V gene end was trimmed by 10 bases and the J gene end by 6 bases; junction bases not matched to a gene: 14. Germline V gene data show CDR1 as LNHDA and CDR2 as SQIVND (reference sequence). The length of the CDR3 is 16 residues. The CDR3 nucleotides are TGTGCCACCCCGGCAGAGAGCGGGAGGGCCCCCGGGGAGCTGTTTTTT. This sequence encodes CATPAESGRAPGELFF. Full variable domain (missing parts from reference TRBV19 and TRBJ2-2): DGGITQSPKYLFRKEGQNVTLSCEQNLNHDAMYWYRQDPGQGLRLIYYSQIVNDFQKGDIAEGYSVSREKKESFPLTVTSAQKNPTAFYLCATPAESGRAPGELFFGEGSRLTVL.

The chain couples TRBV4-1 to TRBJ1-5, with unresolved D. CDR3 size: 16 residues. Germline V gene lookup returns CDR1 MGHRA and CDR2 YSYEKL. Between the trimmed V and J ends, which lost 0 bases and 3 bases, there was a span of 12 bases. CDR3 DNA: TGCGCCAGCAGCCAAGATCTATCTAAAAACAATCAGCCCCAGCATTTT. This codes for CASSQDLSKNNQPQHF.

The V and J genes are TRBV15 and TRBJ1-5; D gene uncertain. This CDR3 comprises 15 residues. Germline values: CDR1 LNHNV, CDR2 YYDKDF (reference sequence). The ends were cut back, 1 base at V and 4 bases at J, with 11 bases in the middle. The CDR3 region is CATSRGGPSNQPQHF. In DNA form, the CDR3 reads TGTGCCACCAGCAGAGGTGGGCCGTCTAATCAGCCCCAGCATTTT.

This clone is a singleton in its sample. The chain has TRBV11-1 and TRBJ1-2; D is ambiguous. The germline V gene encodes CDR1 SGHAT and CDR2 FQDESV (reference sequence). V was trimmed by 4 bases and J by 4 bases, leaving 10 bases between them. This CDR3 is 13 amino acids long. CDR3 in amino acids: CASSSLGVYGYTF. The CDR3 bases are TGTGCCAGCAGCTCCCTAGGAGTCTATGGCTACACCTTC.

The CDR3 nucleotides are TGTGCCAGCAGTTACAGCGGACAGGCGAACACTGAAGCTTTCTTT. As protein: CASSYSGQANTEAFF. V gene TRBV6-5 combines with J gene TRBJ1-1, with 7 bases identical to TRBD1. V lost 2 bases to trimming and J lost 1 base; unmatched junction nucleotides: 4. The CDR3 spans 15 residues. Germline CDR1 reads MNHEY; CDR2 reads SVGAGI.

The genes are TRBV19 and TRBJ2-3; D perhaps matches TRBD2 (6 bases). The CDR3 has 17 residues. Germline V gene sequence: CDR1 LNHDA, CDR2 SQIVND (reference sequence). Deletions cut 2 bases from V and 3 bases from J, with 18 bases between. CDR3 sequence reads: CASSILPYSGRTDTQYF. CDR3 nucleotide sequence: TGTGCCAGTAGTATACTCCCATACAGCGGGCGGACAGATACGCAGTATTTT.

This sequence joins TRBV6-5 and TRBJ1-4, with D tentatively TRBD1 (6 bases). CDR3 size: 14 residues. Germline lookup yields CDR1 MNHEY and CDR2 SVGAGI. V was shortened by 7 bases and J by 7 bases, with 16 bases between the two germline ends. The DNA for the CDR3 is TGTGCCAGCAAGGATTGGACAGACGGTGAAAAACTGTTTTTT. As protein: CASKDWTDGEKLFF.

The chain employs TRBV27 and TRBJ1-2; 9 bases map to TRBD1. Germline V CDR1 and CDR2: MNHEY, SMNVEV (reference sequence). The CDR3 contains 14 residues. Germline trimming cut 5 bases from V and 8 bases from J; bases unmatched to any gene: 9. In nucleotides, the CDR3 is TGTGCCAGCAGTCACGCCGGGACAGGGCTCGGCTACACCTTC. This encodes CASSHAGTGLGYTF.

This clone has just one count. J is TRBJ2-1 and V is TRBV28, with TRBD1 identical over 7 bases. Trimming took 11 bases from V and 6 from J; bases not matched to a gene: 7. The CDR3 covers 12 residues. In germline, CDR1 is MDHEN, CDR2 SYDVKM. CDR3 bases: TGTGCCTCTCTGGGGGACAGCAATGAGCAGTTCTTC. Residues: CASLGDSNEQFF.